The sequence of this T cell receptor beta chain was determined in a study of T cells after yellow fever vaccination. Each CDR3 protein gets one entry after TCRdb re-called the 5' RACE reads with MiXCR. The sample holds 250,000 to 300,000 distinct CDR3 sequences, approximately 5.2% seen once. This clonotype was found a few times. The V gene end was trimmed by 5 bases and the J gene end by 4 bases; junction bases not matched to a gene: 7. The CDR3 loop spans 14 amino acids. Germline V gene lookup returns CDR1 MDHEN and CDR2 SYDVKM. The origin of this receptor is a man between 18 and 35 years old who received the YFV17D yellow fever vaccine. The starting material was CD4+ T cells sorted from PBMCs, obtained on the day of the yellow fever booster vaccination. The chain couples TRBV28 to TRBJ2-7; 8 bases fit TRBD1. In DNA, the CDR3 is TGTGCCAGCAGTATGGACAGGGAAATTTACGAGCAGTACGTC. Translating gives CASSMDREIYEQYV.